The present entry profiles one TCR beta chain with its context. Its specificity is unknown. At one end the junction does not follow the germline gene, possibly because of a read error. The sample is drawn from a study of blood T cells in healthy people across ages. General study findings and limits: PBMCs left unsorted prevented a conclusive naive versus antigen-experienced comparison.

For the second PCR, which ran for roughly 7 to 11 cycles, a sample-barcoded 5' primer and a J-beta primer mix were used. Each TCR beta cDNA got a 12-nucleotide random molecular identifier. Per-sample output comprised a minimum of 2.5 million paired-end reads containing CDR3. MiXCR was run by TCRdb on the 5' RACE reads, yielding one entry per CDR3 protein. The table lists hundreds of thousands of distinct CDR3 sequences, roughly 26% of them singletons. CDR1 and CDR2 from the germline V gene are MGHRA and YSYEKL. This CDR3 has 17 amino acids. The sample consisted of blood. This chain connects TRBV4-1 to TRBJ1-4, with D unclear. The receptor was isolated from an elderly woman in good health. Here the CDR3 DNA reads TGCGCCAGCAGCCAAGATCGGGCTAGGGTGATCGGTGAAGAACTGTTTTTT. Its protein is CASSQDRARVIGEELFF.